Here is one T cell receptor beta chain with its context. No antigen is known for it. cDNA libraries for TCR alpha and TCR beta, carrying sample barcodes and UMIs, came from 5'RACE with constant-segment primers. TCRdb re-analysed the 5' RACE reads in MiXCR, keeping a single row per CDR3 protein. The sample lists about 500,000 distinct CDR3 sequences; about a fifth were seen once. The data are from a study of T-cell memory formation after mild COVID-19. Findings and limits, study-wide: Clones contracting over day 15 to 85 were CD4/CD8 balanced, with later expanders leaning CD4+. Shrinking CD4+ clones were chiefly CM and EM; CD8+ ones were chiefly EMRA.

CDR1 is KGHDR and CDR2 is SFDVKD in the germline V gene. Trimming took 4 bases from V and 0 from J, leaving 9 bases between them. The CDR3 is 15 amino acids. The clonotype originates from an adult woman who had mild COVID-19 (a few samples of this study predate the infection). Cell type and time point are not known. The sequencing input was PBMCs or a T cell subset sorted from them (not recorded which). The J gene is TRBJ2-1, the V gene TRBV24-1, with a tentative D call TRBD1 (6 bases). As DNA, the CDR3 is TGTGCCACCAGTGAAACAGGGAGCTCCTACAATGAGCAGTTCTTC. Its translation is CATSETGSSYNEQFF.